Detailed here is one T cell receptor (beta chain). The data stem from a study of blood T cell repertoires in COVID-19. The wider study: The study drew acute and convalescent COVID-19 samples from the United States, Italy and Spain. T cells, B-cell-depleted T cells, or PBMCs supplied cDNA or gDNA.

As originally analysed: Amplification of reference gene primers provided the estimated nucleated cell counts. The table came from immunoSEQ multiplex PCR; TCRdb's copy has only in-frame clones and leaves some out. V and J calls and clone size come straight from that table; D and trimming were deduced from the DNA. The sample carries 100,000 or so clones, about 89% recorded once. The specimen sequenced was peripheral blood. This TCR was recovered from a woman aged 45-60 years in a cohort sampled during active COVID-19.

The CDR3: CASGSTGTLIHTGELFF. The DNA for the CDR3 is TGTGCTAGTGGTTCTACCGGGACTCTAATACACACCGGGGAGCTGTTTTTT. This chain connects TRBV12-5 to TRBJ2-2, with D tentatively TRBD2 (6 bases). The CDR3 length is 17 residues. CDR1 is LGHNT and CDR2 is FRNRAP in the germline V gene. V was shortened by 4 bases and J by 3 bases, with 18 bases between the two germline ends.